This T cell receptor beta chain came from a study of Ad26.COV2.S vaccination and SARS-CoV-2 variants. Specified treatment: approximately 18 received Ad26.COV2.S at low or high dose, single or two shots; a few received placebo; per-sample allocation not given. Vaccine and placebo recipients were sampled on day 63 after the first injection. Donation came from an adult in Boston who was aged 18-55 years. Assay: immunoSEQ multiplex PCR; the TCRdb copy retains only in-frame clones and omits some. The sample has about 350,000 clones; more than 75% are singletons. This CDR3 is built from 15 residues. From germline, CDR1 is SGHNT and CDR2 YYREEE (reference sequence). The V end was cut by 0 bases, the J end by 6 bases, with 12 bases between.

The input for sequencing was peripheral blood, taken in a trial of Ad26.COV2.S vaccine versus placebo. The source of this sequence is a person between 18 and 65 years old who received the Ad26.COV2.S COVID-19 vaccine or a placebo. This chain links TRBV5-4 with TRBJ2-2; no clear D gene. Here the CDR3 reads CASSLADTIAGELFF. The CDR3 DNA follows: TGTGCCAGCAGCTTGGCCGATACTATAGCCGGGGAGCTGTTTTTT.